What follows are 21 T cell receptor beta chains derived from one specimen sequenced in a study of long-term antiretroviral therapy in people with HIV. Survey-level resolution applied to immunoSEQ assay v3.0. Produced via immunoSEQ multiplex PCR; TCRdb's table is partial and in-frame only. Here the sample spans just over 8,500 clones, around 78% being singletons. Source: unsorted PBMCs, taken 0.6 years before starting antiretroviral therapy. The receptors were gathered from a middle-aged man with HIV.

The CDR3 region has the DNA TGTGCCATCAGTGAGTCAGGGGGGTCCTACGAGCAGTACTTC. Encoded protein: CAISESGGSYEQYF. This sequence joins TRBV10-3 and TRBJ2-7, with D perhaps being TRBD1 or TRBD2 (6 bases each). In germline, CDR1 is ENHRY, CDR2 SYGVKD. CDR3 length: 14 amino acids. The V gene lost 0 bases and the J gene lost 1 base, with 7 bases spanning the gap.

This clone came up once. This chain connects TRBV5-1 to TRBJ2-7; maybe TRBD1 (6 bases). The CDR3 consists of 11 residues. The V and J ends lost 4 bases and 6 bases respectively, with 8 bases between them. Germline lookup yields CDR1 SGHRS and CDR2 YFSETQ. CDR3 coding DNA: TGCGCCAGCAGCAGGGGGTCCGAGCAGTACTTC. Its protein is CASSRGSEQYF.

The V and J genes are TRBV5-6 and TRBJ1-6; TRBD1 agrees at 7 bases. CDR1 and CDR2 from the germline V gene are SGHDT and YYEEEE. The V and J ends lost 3 bases and 6 bases, in that order; junction bases with no gene match: 3. This CDR3 spans 14 amino acids. CDR3: CASSYGQVNSPLHF. CDR3 coding DNA: TGTGCCAGCAGCTACGGACAGGTTAATTCACCCCTCCACTTT.

The chain couples TRBV30 to TRBJ2-7, with D tentatively TRBD1 (6 bases). CDR1 and CDR2 from the germline V gene are GTSNPN and SVGIG (reference sequence). The CDR3 contains 15 residues. V was cut by 0 bases and J by 3 bases, with 15 bases left in between. The CDR3, as DNA: TGTGCCTGGAGTGTACAACCAGGGGCCTACTACGAGCAGTACTTC. Translating it yields CAWSVQPGAYYEQYF.

The chain has TRBV15 and TRBJ2-1; D is possibly TRBD1 or TRBD2 (5 bases each). The ends were cut back, 5 bases at V and 0 bases at J, with 17 bases in the middle. CDR1 is LNHNV and CDR2 is YYDKDF in the germline V gene (reference sequence). The CDR3 runs 17 residues. CDR3 coding DNA: TGTGCCACCAGCCTATCGGGACCCACGAGCTCCTACAATGAGCAGTTCTTC. This sequence encodes CATSLSGPTSSYNEQFF.

The V and J genes are TRBV9 and TRBJ1-4; possible D gene TRBD1, 5 bases. This CDR3 spans 14 amino acids. With 4 bases removed from V and 8 bases from J, the gap between germline ends came to 15 bases. CDR1 and CDR2 from the germline V gene are SGDLS and YYNGEE. The DNA of the CDR3 is TGTGCCAGCAGCCCCCGCGGGAAGGGGGAAAAACTGTTTTTT. This gives the protein CASSPRGKGEKLFF.

The V call is TRBV20-1, the J call TRBJ1-2; D not resolved. V was clipped by 6 bases and J by 5 bases, with 10 bases between them. The CDR3 is 11 residues long. Germline V gene data show CDR1 as DFQATT and CDR2 as SNEGSKA (reference sequence). The chain's CDR3 is CSALWDYGYTF. DNA for the CDR3: TGCAGTGCCCTGTGGGATTATGGCTACACCTTC.

The count of this clone is one. The V gene is TRBV4-1, the J gene TRBJ1-1; 7 nucleotides match TRBD1. From germline, CDR1 is MGHRA and CDR2 YSYEKL. CDR3 size: 14 residues. Trimming cost V 4 bases and J 2 bases; bases outside gene matches: 4. CDR3 DNA sequence: TGCGCCAGCAGCCCTAGACAGGGAAACACTGAAGCTTTCTTT. As protein: CASSPRQGNTEAFF.

Within the sample, this clone is medium-sized. The chain combines TRBV2 with TRBJ1-1; D remains unclear. V was pared by 6 bases and J by 2 bases, with 4 bases between. CDR3 length: 11 amino acids. Germline V gives CDR1 SNHLY, CDR2 FYNNEI. CDR3 protein: CASRDNTEAFF. CDR3 nucleotide sequence: TGTGCCAGCAGGGACAACACTGAAGCTTTCTTT.

V gene TRBV7-9 combines with J gene TRBJ2-7; D is possibly TRBD1 (6 bases). Germline loops: CDR1 SEHNR, CDR2 FQNEAQ (reference sequence). CDR3 length: 19 amino acids. V gave up 5 bases and J gave up 3 bases, with 29 bases separating them. The CDR3 region is CASSPRRQDTRHWGYEQYF. CDR3 bases: TGTGCCAGCAGCCCGAGGAGACAGGATACACGCCATTGGGGCTACGAGCAGTACTTC.

The rearrangement links TRBV5-6 to TRBJ1-1; D uncertain. The V end was cut by 0 bases, the J end by 5 bases, with 11 bases between. Looked up from germline, CDR1 is SGHDT and CDR2 is YYEEEE. The CDR3 contains 14 residues. CDR3: CASSLDGEPTEAFF. The CDR3 bases are TGTGCCAGCAGCTTGGATGGGGAGCCGACTGAAGCTTTCTTT.

This chain connects TRBV7-9 to TRBJ2-3; D is possibly TRBD2 (7 bases). The V end lost 4 bases, the J end lost 1 base, and 18 bases lay between the germline ends. Germline-derived CDR1 and CDR2 are SEHNR and FQNEAQ (reference sequence). This CDR3 is built from 17 residues. DNA of the CDR3: TGTGCCAGCAGCTCCGGGGGTCGGGGGGCCCGCACAGATACGCAGTATTTT. It yields the protein CASSSGGRGARTDTQYF.

This clone appeared once. This chain uses TRBV4-1 with TRBJ1-2; D uncertain. This CDR3 is 13 amino acids long. In germline, CDR1 is MGHRA, CDR2 YSYEKL. Between the trimmed V and J ends, which lost 0 bases and 3 bases, there was a span of 5 bases. The DNA for the CDR3 is TGCGCCAGCAGCCAAGACAGCTACTATGGCTACACCTTC. Translation: CASSQDSYYGYTF.

This clone was seen only once. The chain employs TRBV18 and TRBJ1-2; D not certain. Germline values: CDR1 KGHSH, CDR2 LQKENI. Trimming left V 2 bases short and J 8 bases short, with 18 bases between. This CDR3 spans 15 amino acids. CDR3 region: CASSPSGRALGGYTF. CDR3 sequence (DNA): TGTGCCAGCTCACCATCCGGACGGGCTTTAGGGGGCTACACCTTC.

This clone appeared a single time. CDR3 residues: CASSVADKPYEQYF. CDR3 sequence (DNA): TGTGCCAGCAGCGTAGCGGACAAACCCTACGAGCAGTACTTC. This chain connects TRBV9 to TRBJ2-7, with D perhaps matching TRBD1 (5 bases). Trimming took off 0 bases at V and 2 bases at J, with 9 bases between the two ends. The CDR3 has 14 amino acids. Looked up from germline, CDR1 is SGDLS and CDR2 is YYNGEE.

This clone has more than one count but fewer than ten. The CDR3 region is CASRRDRMNTGELFF. CDR3 nucleotide sequence: TGTGCCAGCAGACGCGACAGAATGAACACCGGGGAGCTGTTTTTT. The genes are TRBV2 and TRBJ2-2, with D tentatively TRBD1 (5 bases). V was pared by 6 bases and J by 1 base, with 12 bases between. This CDR3 has 15 amino acids. Germline V gives CDR1 SNHLY, CDR2 FYNNEI.

The CDR3 DNA is TGTGCCAGCAGCTTATTCGGGTTAGCGGGGCATGAGCAGTTCTTC. Translation gives CASSLFGLAGHEQFF. The chain combines TRBV11-2 with TRBJ2-1; 8 nucleotides line up with TRBD2. The CDR3 consists of 15 residues. Per germline, CDR1 SGHAT and CDR2 FQNNGV. V was pared by 2 bases and J by 8 bases, with 8 bases of the junction left unmatched.

The rearrangement uses TRBV6-1 and TRBJ1-2, with TRBD1 matching over 10 bases. The CDR3 has 14 amino acids. Germline loops: CDR1 MNHNS, CDR2 SASEGT. V lost 11 bases and J lost 8; bases outside the gene matches: 14. Here the CDR3 reads CAAMQGGTGEGYTF. As DNA, the CDR3 is TGTGCCGCTATGCAAGGGGGGACAGGGGAGGGCTACACCTTC.

This clone has only one observation. The rearrangement joins TRBV11-2 to TRBJ1-2; D is perhaps TRBD1 (5 bases). The germline V gene has CDR1 SGHAT and CDR2 FQNNGV. The V gene lost 1 base and the J gene lost 4 bases, with 10 bases spanning the gap. This CDR3 is built from 14 residues. The CDR3 DNA sequence: TGTGCCAGCAGCTTAGTGGGGGAAGGCTATGGCTACACCTTC. Translating gives CASSLVGEGYGYTF.

The chain recombines TRBV30 with TRBJ2-7, with TRBD2 matching 8 bases. The CDR3 covers 16 residues. Per the germline V gene, CDR1 is GTSNPN and CDR2 is SVGIG (reference sequence). V lost 1 base to trimming and J lost 2 bases; unmatched junction nucleotides: 10. The CDR3 nucleotides read TGTGCCTGGAGTGCCCGCGGGCGGGGGGTAACCTACGAGCAGTACTTC. Encoded protein: CAWSARGRGVTYEQYF.

CDR3 residues: CASNNFKNTEAFF. The CDR3 DNA follows: TGTGCCAGCAATAATTTTAAGAACACTGAAGCTTTCTTT. The chain employs TRBV2 and TRBJ1-1; unclear D gene. V was trimmed by 7 bases and J by 1 base, leaving 10 bases between them. Germline CDR1 is SNHLY and CDR2 is FYNNEI. This CDR3 has 13 amino acids.